Reported below is one T cell receptor (beta chain). The antigen remains unidentified. Libraries of TRB cDNA were made by 5' RACE and carried UMIs. For each CDR3 protein, TCRdb gives one entry from its re-call of the 5' RACE reads, without DNA. This sample's table reports under 70,000 distinct CDR3 sequences. Germline V gene data show CDR1 as MNHEY and CDR2 as SVGEGT. The CDR3 loop spans 14 amino acids. The record originates from a study of CXCR3-negative and CXCR3-positive naive CD8 T cells. Background on the study: The TRB read total, about 130 million, broke down to about 1.5 +/- 0.3 million reads per library. General observations from the study: CXCR3-positive naive cells had TRB CDR3s that were more hydrophobic than CXCR3-negative naive cells had.

The TCR comes from a human donor in good health. Some clones in this sample may be carry-over from other donors' samples. Specimen: naive CXCR3+ CD8+ T cells from blood. Subset of the sample: CD45RO-CCR7+CD27+CD95- naive CD8+ T cells expressing CXCR3 (TNR3+). This rearrangement joins TRBV6-2 or TRBV6-3 to TRBJ2-7. The CDR3 sequence: CASSYVGAFSEQYF.